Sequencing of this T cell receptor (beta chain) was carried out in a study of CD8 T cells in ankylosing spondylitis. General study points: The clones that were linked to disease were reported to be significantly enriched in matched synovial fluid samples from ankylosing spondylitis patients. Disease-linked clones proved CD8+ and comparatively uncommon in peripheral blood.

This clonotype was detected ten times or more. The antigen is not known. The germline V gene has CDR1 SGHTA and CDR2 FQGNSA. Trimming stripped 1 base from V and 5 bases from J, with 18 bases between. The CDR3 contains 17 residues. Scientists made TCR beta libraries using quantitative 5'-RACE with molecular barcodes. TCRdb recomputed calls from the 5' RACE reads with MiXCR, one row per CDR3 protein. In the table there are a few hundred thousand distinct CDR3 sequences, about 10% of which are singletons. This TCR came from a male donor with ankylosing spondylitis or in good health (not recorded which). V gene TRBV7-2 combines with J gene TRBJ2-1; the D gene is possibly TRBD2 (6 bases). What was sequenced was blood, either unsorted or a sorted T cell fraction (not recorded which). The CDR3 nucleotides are TGTGCCAGCAGCTTAGGTTATGGGACTCATACTAACAATGAGCAGTTCTTC. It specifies CASSLGYGTHTNNEQFF.